The present T cell receptor beta chain was sequenced within a study of blood T cell repertoires in COVID-19. Study-level information: The United States, Italy and Spain were the sources of the acute and convalescent COVID-19 samples. In each case, the material was cDNA or gDNA derived from T cells, B-cell-depleted T cells, or PBMCs.

The CDR3 runs to 18 residues. The V end lost 1 base, the J end lost 1 base, and 19 bases lay between the germline ends. CDR1 is SGHAT and CDR2 is FQNNGV in the germline V gene. Source study methods: Amplifying reference gene primers gave estimates of nucleated cell counts. The data were produced by immunoSEQ multiplex PCR, yet TCRdb's version contains in-frame clones alone and is incomplete. D and trimming come from the DNA, and the V and J calls and clone size come from that table. The repertoire holds about 200,000 clones, with around 89% as singletons. V usage is TRBV11-2 and J usage is TRBJ1-2, with D perhaps TRBD1 (6 bases). Sequencing used peripheral blood. This TCR came from a woman aged 40 to 50 with acute or convalescent COVID-19. In DNA, the CDR3 is TGTGCCAGCAGCTTAGGAGGGACACGGAGAGTGTTTAACTATGGCTACACCTTC. Encoded protein: CASSLGGTRRVFNYGYTF.